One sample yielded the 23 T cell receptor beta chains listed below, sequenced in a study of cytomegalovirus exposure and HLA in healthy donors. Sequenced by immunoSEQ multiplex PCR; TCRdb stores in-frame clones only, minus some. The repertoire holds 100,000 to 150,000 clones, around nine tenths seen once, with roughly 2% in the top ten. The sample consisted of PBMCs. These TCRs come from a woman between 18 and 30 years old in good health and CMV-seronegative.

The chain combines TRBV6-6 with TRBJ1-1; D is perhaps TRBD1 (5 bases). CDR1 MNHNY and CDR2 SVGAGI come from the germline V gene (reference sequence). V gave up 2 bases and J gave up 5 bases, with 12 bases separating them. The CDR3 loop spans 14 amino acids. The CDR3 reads CASSYTLQETEAFF. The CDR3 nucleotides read TGTGCCAGCAGTTACACCTTACAGGAGACTGAAGCTTTCTTT.

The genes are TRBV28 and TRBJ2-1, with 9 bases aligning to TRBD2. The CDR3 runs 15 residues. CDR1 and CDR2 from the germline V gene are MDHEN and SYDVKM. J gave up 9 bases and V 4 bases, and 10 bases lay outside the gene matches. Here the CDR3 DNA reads TGTGCCAGCAGTTCTTTAATAGCGGGAGTGGCTGAGCAGTTCTTC. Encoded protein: CASSSLIAGVAEQFF.

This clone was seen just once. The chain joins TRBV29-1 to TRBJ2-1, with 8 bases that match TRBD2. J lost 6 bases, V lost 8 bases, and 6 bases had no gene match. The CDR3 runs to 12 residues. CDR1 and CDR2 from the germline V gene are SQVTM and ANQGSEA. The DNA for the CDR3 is TGCAGCACGGGGGGGGGTTCCAATGAGCAGTTCTTC. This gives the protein CSTGGGSNEQFF.

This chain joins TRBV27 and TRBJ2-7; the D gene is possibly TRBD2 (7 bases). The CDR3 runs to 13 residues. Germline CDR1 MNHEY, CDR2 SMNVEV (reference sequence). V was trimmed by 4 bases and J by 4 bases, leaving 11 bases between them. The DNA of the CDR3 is TGTGCCAGCAGTTCGGGGGGCGCTTACGAGCAGTACTTC. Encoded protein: CASSSGGAYEQYF.

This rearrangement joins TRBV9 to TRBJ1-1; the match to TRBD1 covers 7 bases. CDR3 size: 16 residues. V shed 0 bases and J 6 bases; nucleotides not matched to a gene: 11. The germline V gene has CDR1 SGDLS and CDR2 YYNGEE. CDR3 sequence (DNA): TGTGCCAGCAGCGTAGAGGGTCAGGGGGGCACCGCTGAAGCTTTCTTT. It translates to CASSVEGQGGTAEAFF. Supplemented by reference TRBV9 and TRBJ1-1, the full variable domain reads DSGVTQTPKHLITATGQRVTLRCSPRSGDLSVYWYQQSLDQGLQFLIQYYNGEERAKGNILERFSAQQFPDLHSELNLSSLELGDSALYFCASSVEGQGGTAEAFFGQGTRLTVV.

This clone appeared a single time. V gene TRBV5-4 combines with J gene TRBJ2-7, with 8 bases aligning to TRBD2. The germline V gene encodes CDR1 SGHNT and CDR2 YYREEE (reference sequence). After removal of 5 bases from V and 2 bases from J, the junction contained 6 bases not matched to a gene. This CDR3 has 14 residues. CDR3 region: CASSKREPPYEQYF. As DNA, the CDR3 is TGTGCCAGCAGTAAGCGGGAGCCCCCCTACGAGCAGTACTTC.

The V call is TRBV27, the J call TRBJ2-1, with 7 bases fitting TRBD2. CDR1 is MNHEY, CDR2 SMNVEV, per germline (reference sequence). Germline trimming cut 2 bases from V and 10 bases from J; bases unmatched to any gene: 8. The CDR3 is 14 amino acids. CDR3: CASSLGLADIEQFF. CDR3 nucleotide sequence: TGTGCCAGCAGTTTAGGTCTAGCGGACATCGAGCAGTTCTTC.

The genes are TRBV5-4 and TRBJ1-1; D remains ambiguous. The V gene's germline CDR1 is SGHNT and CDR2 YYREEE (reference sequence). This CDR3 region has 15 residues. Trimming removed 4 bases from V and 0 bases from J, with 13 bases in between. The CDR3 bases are TGTGCCAGCAGCGTCCTTGGAGCCATGAACACTGAAGCTTTCTTT. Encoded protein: CASSVLGAMNTEAFF.

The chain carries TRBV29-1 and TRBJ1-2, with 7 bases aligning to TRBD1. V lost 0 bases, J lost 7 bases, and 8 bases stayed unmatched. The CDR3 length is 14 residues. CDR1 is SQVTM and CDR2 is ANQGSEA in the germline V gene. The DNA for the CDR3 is TGCAGCGTTGAAGATCCCCGACAGGGCGCTGGCTACACCTTC. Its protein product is CSVEDPRQGAGYTF.

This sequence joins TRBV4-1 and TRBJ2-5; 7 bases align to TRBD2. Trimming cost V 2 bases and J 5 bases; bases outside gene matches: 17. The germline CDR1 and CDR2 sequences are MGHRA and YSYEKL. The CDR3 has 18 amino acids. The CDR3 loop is CASSQMARVTGGRETQYF. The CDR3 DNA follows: TGCGCCAGCAGCCAAATGGCCCGGGTAACGGGAGGCCGCGAGACCCAGTACTTC.

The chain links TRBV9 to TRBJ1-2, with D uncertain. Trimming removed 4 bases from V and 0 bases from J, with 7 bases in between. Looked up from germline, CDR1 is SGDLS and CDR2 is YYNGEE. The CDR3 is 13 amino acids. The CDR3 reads CASSSGTNYGYTF. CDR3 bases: TGTGCCAGCAGCTCGGGTACTAACTATGGCTACACCTTC. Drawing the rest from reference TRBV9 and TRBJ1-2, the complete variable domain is DSGVTQTPKHLITATGQRVTLRCSPRSGDLSVYWYQQSLDQGLQFLIQYYNGEERAKGNILERFSAQQFPDLHSELNLSSLELGDSALYFCASSSGTNYGYTFGSGTRLTVV.

The CDR3 sequence is CASSLGTGNFEAFF. CDR3 coding DNA: TGCGCCAGCAGCTTGGGGACAGGGAATTTTGAAGCTTTCTTT. V and J are TRBV5-1 and TRBJ1-1, with 8 bases fitting TRBD1. The CDR3 has 14 amino acids. CDR1 SGHRS and CDR2 YFSETQ come from the germline V gene. With V trimmed by 0 bases and J by 7 bases, 5 bases remained unmatched.

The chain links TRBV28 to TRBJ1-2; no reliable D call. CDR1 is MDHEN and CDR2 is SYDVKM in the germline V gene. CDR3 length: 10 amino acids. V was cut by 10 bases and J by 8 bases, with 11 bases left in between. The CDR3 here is CATSLEGYTF. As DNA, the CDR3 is TGTGCCACCTCCCTGGAGGGCTACACCTTC.

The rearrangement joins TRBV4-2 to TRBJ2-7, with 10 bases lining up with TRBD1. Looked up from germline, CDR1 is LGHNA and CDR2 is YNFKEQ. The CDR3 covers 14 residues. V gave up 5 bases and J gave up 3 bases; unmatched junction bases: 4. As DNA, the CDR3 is TGTGCCAGCAGCTCGGGACAGGGGAACTACGAGCAGTACTTC. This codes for CASSSGQGNYEQYF.

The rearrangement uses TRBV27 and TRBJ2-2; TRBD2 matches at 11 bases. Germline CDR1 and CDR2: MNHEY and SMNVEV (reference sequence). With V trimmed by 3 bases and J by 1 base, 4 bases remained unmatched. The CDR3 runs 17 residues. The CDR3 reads CASSLLAGGLNTGELFF. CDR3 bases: TGTGCCAGCAGTTTGCTAGCGGGAGGTCTGAACACCGGGGAGCTGTTTTTT.

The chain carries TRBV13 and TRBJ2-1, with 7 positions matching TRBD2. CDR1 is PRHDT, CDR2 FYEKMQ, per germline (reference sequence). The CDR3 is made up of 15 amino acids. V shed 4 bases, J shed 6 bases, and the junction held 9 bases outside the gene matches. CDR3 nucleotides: TGTGCCAGCAGCTGGCGGGGGAGGGAACCCAATGAGCAGTTCTTC. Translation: CASSWRGREPNEQFF.

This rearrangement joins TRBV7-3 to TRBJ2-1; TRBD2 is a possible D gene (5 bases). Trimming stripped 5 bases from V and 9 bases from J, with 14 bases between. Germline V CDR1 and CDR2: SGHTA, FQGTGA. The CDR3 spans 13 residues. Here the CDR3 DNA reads TGTGCCAGCAGCCCCTCAATCCGGGGTGAGCAGTTCTTC. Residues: CASSPSIRGEQFF. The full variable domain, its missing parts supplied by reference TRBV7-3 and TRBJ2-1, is GAGVSQTPSNKVTEKGKYVELRCDPISGHTALYWYRQSLGQGPEFLIYFQGTGAADDSGLPNDRFFAVRPEGSVSTLKIQRTERGDSAVYLCASSPSIRGEQFFGPGTRLTVL.

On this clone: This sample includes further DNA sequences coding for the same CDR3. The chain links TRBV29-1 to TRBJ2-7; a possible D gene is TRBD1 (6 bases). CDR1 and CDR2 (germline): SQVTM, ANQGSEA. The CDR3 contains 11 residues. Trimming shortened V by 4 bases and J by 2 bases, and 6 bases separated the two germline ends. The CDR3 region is CSVGTAYEQYF. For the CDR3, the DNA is TGCAGCGTTGGGACAGCCTACGAGCAGTACTTC.

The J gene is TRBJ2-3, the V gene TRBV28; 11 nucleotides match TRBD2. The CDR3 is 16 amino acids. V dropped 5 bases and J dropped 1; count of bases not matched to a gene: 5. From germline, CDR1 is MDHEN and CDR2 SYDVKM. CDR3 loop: CASSPQTSGGTDTQYF. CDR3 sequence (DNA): TGTGCCAGCAGTCCCCAGACTAGCGGGGGCACAGATACGCAGTATTTT.

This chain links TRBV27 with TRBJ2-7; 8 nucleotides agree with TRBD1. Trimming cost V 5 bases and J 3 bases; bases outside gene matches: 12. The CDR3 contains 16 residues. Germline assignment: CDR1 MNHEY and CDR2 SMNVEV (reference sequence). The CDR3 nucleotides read TGTGCCAGCAGTGAAGCGTACCGGGACAGGTTCTACGAGCAGTACTTC. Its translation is CASSEAYRDRFYEQYF.

This CDR3 is CASSADRGRETQYF. The CDR3 nucleotides read TGTGCCAGCAGTGCGGACAGGGGGCGGGAGACCCAGTACTTC. V gene TRBV6-1 combines with J gene TRBJ2-5; 11 bases map to TRBD1. The germline CDR1 and CDR2 sequences are MNHNS and SASEGT. V lost 4 bases and J lost 5; bases outside the gene matches: 3. The CDR3 extends over 14 amino acids.

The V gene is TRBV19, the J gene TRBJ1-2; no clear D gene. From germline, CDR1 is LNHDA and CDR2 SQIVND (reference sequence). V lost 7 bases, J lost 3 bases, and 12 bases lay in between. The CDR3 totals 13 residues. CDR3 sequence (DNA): TGTGCCAGTAAACTAGGTGGGCACTATGGCTACACCTTC. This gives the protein CASKLGGHYGYTF.

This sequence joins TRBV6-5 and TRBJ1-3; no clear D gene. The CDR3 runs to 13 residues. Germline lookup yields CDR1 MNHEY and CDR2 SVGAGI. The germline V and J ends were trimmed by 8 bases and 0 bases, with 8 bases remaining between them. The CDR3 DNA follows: TGTGCCAGCGGCCAGGTCTCTGGAAACACCATATATTTT. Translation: CASGQVSGNTIYF.